The clone carrying this T cell receptor beta chain occurred many times. Its target is unknown. This CDR3 comprises 16 residues. Germline CDR1 reads SGHTA; CDR2 reads FQGTGA. After removal of 1 base from V and 2 bases from J, the junction contained 2 bases not matched to a gene. The data stem from a study of T cells in Graves' hyperthyroidism and ophthalmopathy. Turning to the study itself: Peripheral blood was drawn at first diagnosis, prior to all treatment. The study's findings and limits: Researchers found most expanded thyroid clonotypes above 0.001 in blood as well.

Amplification targeted TCR beta CDR3 regions from RNA transcripts. When the TCR CDR3 underwent first-round RT-PCR, the HTBI primer set was used. One entry per CDR3 protein, called by TCRdb with MiXCR from the multiplex PCR reads. The sample has about 620,000 distinct CDR3 sequences, around 15% seen once. The sample consisted of blood. The rearrangement joins TRBV7-3 to TRBJ2-2, with TRBD2 matching 9 bases. The TCR sequence derives from a woman in her twenties or thirties with Graves' hyperthyroidism. CDR3 DNA sequence: TGTGCCAGCAGCTTAATAGCGGGAGTTAACACCGGGGAGCTGTTTTTT. Translation gives CASSLIAGVNTGELFF.